A selection of T cell receptor beta chains follows, all from one sample in a study of blood T cell repertoires in COVID-19. TCRdb's copy holds only in-frame clones and misses some; the assay was immunoSEQ multiplex PCR. The sample yields about 190,000 clones, around 82% seen once. Sequences were obtained from peripheral blood. Source of these receptors: a man older than 75 with COVID-19, enrolled during active disease. CDR3s include the opening cysteine and the closing phenylalanine or tryptophan. A clone size is listed for some rows: how often the clone was seen (once, few, many), or a class if it is expanded.

TRBV10-3	-	TRBJ2-1	CAISESTRGSNEQFF
TRBV19	-	TRBJ1-4	CASSIPGLGGEKLFF
TRBV7-2	-	TRBJ2-5	CASSFRGGRVQTQYF
TRBV10-3	once	TRBJ2-3	CAIRGAQGPSTDTQYF
TRBV4-1	-	TRBJ1-1	CASSPLFRRGHTEAFF
TRBV6-6	-	TRBJ2-1	CASSYQSGVRFF
TRBV9	-	TRBJ1-3	CASNQGLLGNTIYF
TRBV7-2	-	TRBJ1-1	CASSATVDTEAFF
TRBV6-6	few	TRBJ1-5	CASAAGANQPQHF
TRBV5-4	-	TRBJ1-3	CASSSSPSGNTIYF
TRBV7-8	-	TRBJ1-5	CASSLDREGQPQHF
TRBV5-5	once	TRBJ1-3	CASSLGAVNSGNTIYF
TRBV5-6	-	TRBJ2-5	CASGPLATQETQYF
TRBV5-1	-	TRBJ2-7	CASSLQQGSSYEQYF
TRBV5-5	-	TRBJ2-1	CASSVGQYNEQFF
TRBV10-3	-	TRBJ1-1	CAISESAEAFF
TRBV18	once	TRBJ1-6	CASSPRQAAGNSPLHF
TRBV2	-	TRBJ1-6	CASNTDYNSPLHF
TRBV5-6	-	TRBJ1-1	CASSHPGAWDTEAFF
TRBV4-3	-	TRBJ1-2	CASSRGQEGYGYTF
TRBV27	-	TRBJ1-1	CASSLGTGDSVAFF
TRBV3-1/TRBV3-2	-	TRBJ1-1	CASSSQGFGTEAFF
TRBV28	-	TRBJ1-5	CASSLSKGTGYYFRNQPQHF
TRBV5-4	-	TRBJ2-2	CASRPSTTNTGELFF
TRBV9	once	TRBJ1-3	CASSAQQGGGNTIYF
TRBV9	-	TRBJ2-1	CASSGGGHNEQFF
TRBV28	few	TRBJ2-7	CASSRLWSYEQYF
TRBV27	-	TRBJ2-1	CASSSTSLRFF
TRBV12-5	many	TRBJ2-7	CASGLVSGTGAGNEQYF
TRBV5-1	-	TRBJ1-1	CASRKSTGGEGTEAFF
TRBV9	-	TRBJ2-7	CASSVGSGQETYEQYF
TRBV11-2	-	TRBJ1-6	CASSRARRSPLHF
TRBV9	-	TRBJ1-3	CASSTHGGPGNTIYF
TRBV19	many	TRBJ1-5	CASSIWTGDQPQHF
TRBV6-6	-	TRBJ1-2	CASSDSTTNYGYTF
TRBV7-9	-	TRBJ1-1	CASSSPGGPGTEAFF
TRBV28	-	TRBJ2-5	CASSGDRRRLKTSKTQYF
TRBV5-1	-	TRBJ1-6	CASSLETGGGYNSPLHF
TRBV20-1	once	TRBJ2-2	CSASQGDTGELFF
TRBV12-3/TRBV12-4	-	TRBJ1-4	CASRLQGSEKLFF